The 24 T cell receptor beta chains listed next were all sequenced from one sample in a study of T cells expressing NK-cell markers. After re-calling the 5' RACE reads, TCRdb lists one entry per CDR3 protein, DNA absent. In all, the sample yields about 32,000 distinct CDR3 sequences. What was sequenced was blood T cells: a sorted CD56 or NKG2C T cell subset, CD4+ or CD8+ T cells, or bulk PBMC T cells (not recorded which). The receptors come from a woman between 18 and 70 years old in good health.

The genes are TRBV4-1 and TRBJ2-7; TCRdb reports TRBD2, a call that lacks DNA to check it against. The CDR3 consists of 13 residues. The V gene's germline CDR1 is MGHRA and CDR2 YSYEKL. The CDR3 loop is CASSPGTFYEQYF.

CDR3 sequence: CASSFLLNTEAFF. This sequence joins TRBV27 and TRBJ1-1. This CDR3 is built from 13 residues. Germline lookup yields CDR1 MNHEY and CDR2 SMNVEV (reference sequence).

The CDR3 region is CASSPHGGGLNEQFF. The rearrangement uses TRBV9 and TRBJ2-1; TCRdb names TRBD1, which stays unverified in the absence of DNA. This CDR3 spans 15 amino acids. CDR1 and CDR2 (germline): SGDLS, YYNGEE.

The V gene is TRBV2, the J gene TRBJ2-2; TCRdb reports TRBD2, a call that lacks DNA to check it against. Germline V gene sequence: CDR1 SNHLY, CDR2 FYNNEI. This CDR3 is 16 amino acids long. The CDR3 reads CASSSLAGGRTGELFF.

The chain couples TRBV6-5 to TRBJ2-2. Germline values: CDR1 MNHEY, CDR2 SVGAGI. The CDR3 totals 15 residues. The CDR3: CASSYSNGQSGELFF.

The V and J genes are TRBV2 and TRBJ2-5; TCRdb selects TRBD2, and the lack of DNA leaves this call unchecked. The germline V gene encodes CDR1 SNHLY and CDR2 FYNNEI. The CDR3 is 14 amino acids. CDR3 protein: CASSGRGGQETQYF.

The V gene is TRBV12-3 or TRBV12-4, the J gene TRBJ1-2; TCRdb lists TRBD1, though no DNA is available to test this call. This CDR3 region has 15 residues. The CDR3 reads CASSRDRGVVYGYTF.

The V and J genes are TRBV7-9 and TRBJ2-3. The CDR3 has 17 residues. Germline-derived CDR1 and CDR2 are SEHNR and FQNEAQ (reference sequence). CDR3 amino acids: CASSLASAGPSTDTQYF.

The CDR3 loop is CASSQDRNGGNEQFF. V usage is TRBV4-1 and J usage is TRBJ2-1; the TRBD1 assignment by TCRdb is unverifiable without DNA. The germline V gene encodes CDR1 MGHRA and CDR2 YSYEKL. The length of the CDR3 is 15 residues.

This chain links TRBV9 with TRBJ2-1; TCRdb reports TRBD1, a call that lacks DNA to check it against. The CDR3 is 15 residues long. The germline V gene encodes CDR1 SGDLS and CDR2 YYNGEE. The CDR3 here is CASSGGTDTFYEQFF.

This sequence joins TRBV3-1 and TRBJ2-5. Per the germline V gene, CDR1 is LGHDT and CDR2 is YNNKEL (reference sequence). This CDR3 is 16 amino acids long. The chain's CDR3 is CASSQDLAGMGETQYF.

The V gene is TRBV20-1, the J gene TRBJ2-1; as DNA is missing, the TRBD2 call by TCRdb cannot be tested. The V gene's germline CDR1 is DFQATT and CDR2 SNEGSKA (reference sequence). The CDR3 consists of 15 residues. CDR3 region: CSARGLAAPYNEQFF.

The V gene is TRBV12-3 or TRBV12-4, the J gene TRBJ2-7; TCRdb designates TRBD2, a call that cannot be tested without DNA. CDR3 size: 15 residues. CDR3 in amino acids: CASSLLGLAGDAQYF.

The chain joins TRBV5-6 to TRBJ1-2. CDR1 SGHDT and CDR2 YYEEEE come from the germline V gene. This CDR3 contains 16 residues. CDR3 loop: CASSLVENFEPYGYTF.

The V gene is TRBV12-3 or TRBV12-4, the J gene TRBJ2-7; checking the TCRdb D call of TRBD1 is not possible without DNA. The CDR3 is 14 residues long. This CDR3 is CASRRGGSAYEQYF.

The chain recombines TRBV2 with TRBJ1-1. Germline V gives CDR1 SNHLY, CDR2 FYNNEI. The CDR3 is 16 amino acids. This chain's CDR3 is CASTPSRGFGITEAFF.

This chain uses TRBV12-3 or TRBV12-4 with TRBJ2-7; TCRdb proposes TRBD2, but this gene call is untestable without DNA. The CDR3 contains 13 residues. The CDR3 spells CASSLGLFYEQYF.

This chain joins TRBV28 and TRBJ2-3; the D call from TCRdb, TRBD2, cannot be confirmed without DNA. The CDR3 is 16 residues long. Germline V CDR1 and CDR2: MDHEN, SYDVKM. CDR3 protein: CASSSPSLDGPDTQYF.

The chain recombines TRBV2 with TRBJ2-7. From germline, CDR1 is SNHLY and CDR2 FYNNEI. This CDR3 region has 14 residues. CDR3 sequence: CASSEAGSSYEQYF.

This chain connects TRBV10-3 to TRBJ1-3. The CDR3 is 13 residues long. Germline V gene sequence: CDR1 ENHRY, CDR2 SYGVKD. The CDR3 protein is CATDPRTGNTIYF.

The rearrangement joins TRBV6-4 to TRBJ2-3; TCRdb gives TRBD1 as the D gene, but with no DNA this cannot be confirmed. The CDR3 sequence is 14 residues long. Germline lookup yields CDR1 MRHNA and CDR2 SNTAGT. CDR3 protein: CASSEGGDTDTQYF.

The CDR3 loop reads CASRDSLAGEETQYF. This chain links TRBV6-1 with TRBJ2-5; the TCRdb call, TRBD2, lacks DNA for checking. CDR3 length equals 15 residues. In germline, CDR1 is MNHNS, CDR2 SASEGT.

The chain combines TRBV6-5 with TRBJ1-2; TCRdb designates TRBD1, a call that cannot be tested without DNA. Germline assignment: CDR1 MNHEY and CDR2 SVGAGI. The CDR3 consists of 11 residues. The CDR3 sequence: CASSYSGDVTF.

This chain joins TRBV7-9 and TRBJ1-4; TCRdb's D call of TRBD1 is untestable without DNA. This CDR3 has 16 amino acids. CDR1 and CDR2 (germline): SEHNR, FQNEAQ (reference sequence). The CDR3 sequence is CASSHTPDGFNEKLFF.